This TCR beta chain was profiled in a study of breast tumors, draining lymph nodes, adjacent tissues. Samples came from axillary lymph nodes draining the breast cancer. TCRdb recomputed calls from the multiplex PCR reads with MiXCR, one row per CDR3 protein. The sample lists 150,000 to 200,000 distinct CDR3 sequences; approximately 33% were seen once. This clonotype was found many times. CDR1 is SNHLY, CDR2 FYNNEI, per germline. The CDR3 extends over 12 amino acids. V lost 6 bases and J lost 2, with 2 bases in between. J is TRBJ2-6 and V is TRBV2; D is unresolved. The clonotype comes from a female donor with breast cancer. Some clones in this sample may be carry-over from other donors' samples. Sequencing used axillary lymph node tissue. The CDR3 DNA follows: TGTGCCAGCAGGGCTGGGGCCAACGTCCTGACTTTC. Protein: CASRAGANVLTF.